In this sample, the clone carrying this TCR beta chain turned up many times. Its target is unknown. RNA transcripts gave rise to amplified TCR beta CDR3 regions. HTBI primers were used for first-round RT-PCR of the TCR CDR3. TCRdb re-called the multiplex PCR reads with MiXCR, one entry per CDR3 protein. The sample records over 550,000 distinct CDR3 sequences, approximately 16% being singletons. Researchers defined stable Graves' hyperthyroidism as no ophthalmopathy progression within 18 months. Newly diagnosed patients aged 18 to 65 had hyperthyroidism of under 2 months' duration. Each 10 ml fresh peripheral blood draw supplied the PBMCs. The sample belongs to a study of T cells in Graves' hyperthyroidism and ophthalmopathy. Findings and caveats of the study: Blood shared most expanded thyroid clonotypes above 0.001.

Input material: blood. The TCR originated in a woman younger than 30 with Graves' hyperthyroidism.

The CDR3 reads CSAFRDRETYEQYF. For the CDR3, the DNA is TGCAGTGCCTTCCGGGACAGGGAGACCTACGAGCAGTACTTC. The chain joins TRBV20-1 to TRBJ2-7, with TRBD1 matching over 9 bases. The CDR3 contains 14 residues. V dropped 6 bases and J dropped 2; count of bases not matched to a gene: 8. Germline CDR1 is DFQATT and CDR2 is SNEGSKA (reference sequence).